This is a list of T cell receptor beta chains from one sample in a study of T-cell memory formation after mild COVID-19. TCRdb analysed the 5' RACE reads with MiXCR anew, one entry per CDR3 protein. The sample shows roughly 300,000 distinct CDR3 sequences, less than 9.5% of them seen only once. The sequencing sample was made of PBMCs or a T cell subset sorted from them (not recorded which). Receptor source: a man aged 18 to 35 who had mild COVID-19 (a few samples of this study predate the infection). Cell type and time point are not known. The CDR3 runs from the conserved cysteine through the conserved F or W. Fields, in order: J gene, V gene, clone size, D gene, CDR3 DNA, CDR3 protein. The D gene is left open where the match is weak. Not all rows give a size; the values are once, few, many and, for expanded clones, a class.

>TRBJ2-5|TRBV6-5|many|.
TGTGCCAGCAGTTACCACGGGCCGTTTCGGGAGACCCAGTACTTC
CASSYHGPFRETQYF
>TRBJ1-5|TRBV7-2|few|.
TGTGCCAGCAGCGGCTCCATAGTTCAGCCCCAGCATTTT
CASSGSIVQPQHF
>TRBJ2-3|TRBV5-1|many|.
TGCGCCAGCAGCCCCCCGGACGGTGCTAGCACAGATACGCAGTATTTT
CASSPPDGASTDTQYF
>TRBJ2-5|TRBV3-1|few|.
TGTGCCAGCAGCCAAGCAGCAGGGGGGGAGACCCAGTACTTC
CASSQAAGGETQYF
>TRBJ2-1|TRBV18|few|TRBD2
TGTGCCAGCTCGCGGGGGGGCCTAAATGAGCAGTTCTTC
CASSRGGLNEQFF
>TRBJ1-6|TRBV29-1|few|.
TGCAGCGTTGGGACGGCTAATTCACCCCTCCACTTT
CSVGTANSPLHF
>TRBJ2-5|TRBV7-9|many|.
TGTGCCAGCAGCTCCCGGGGTGGGTCTCAAGAGACCCAGTACTTC
CASSSRGGSQETQYF
>TRBJ2-5|TRBV6-5|many|TRBD1
TGTGCCAGCAGGCTCGACAGGGGTAGAGAGACCCAGTACTTC
CASRLDRGRETQYF
>TRBJ2-3|TRBV9|few|.
TGTGCCAGCACCCGGCGGCTAACCTACACAGATACGCAGTATTTT
CASTRRLTYTDTQYF
>TRBJ2-1|TRBV5-8|many|.
TGTGCCAGCAACGACTACGGGGATGAGCAGTTCTTC
CASNDYGDEQFF
>TRBJ2-3|TRBV24-1|few|.
TGTGCCACCAGTGATTTCGCGGATACGCAGTATTTT
CATSDFADTQYF
>TRBJ2-5|TRBV7-2|few|TRBD2
TGTGCCAGCAGCTTAAACGGGGGGGCGGTGGCGACCCAGTACTTC
CASSLNGGAVATQYF
>TRBJ2-5|TRBV30|.|.
TGTGCCTGGACGGGGGTAGGGGGGGGAGAGACCCAGTACTTC
CAWTGVGGGETQYF
>TRBJ1-1|TRBV29-1|few|TRBD1
TGCAGCGTTGATGACAGGGCGGACACTGAAGCTTTCTTT
CSVDDRADTEAFF
>TRBJ2-1|TRBV19|.|TRBD2
TGTGCCAGTAGTGAGGGACTAGCGGGTGAGCAGTTCTTC
CASSEGLAGEQFF
>TRBJ2-7|TRBV5-5|.|.
TGTGCCAGCAGATGGTCTGGGTACGAGCAGTACTTC
CASRWSGYEQYF
>TRBJ2-3|TRBV4-2|few|TRBD2
TGTGCCAGCAGCCAACTAACCACGGGACTAGCGGGGACAGATACGCAGTATTTT
CASSQLTTGLAGTDTQYF
>TRBJ2-1|TRBV7-9|many|.
TGTGCCAGCAGCTTAGCGGGGGGGCCCAATGAGCAGTTCTTC
CASSLAGGPNEQFF
>TRBJ2-3|TRBV5-1|few|.
TGCGCCAGCTCTATCCGAAGAGGCTCCACAGATACGCAGTATTTT
CASSIRRGSTDTQYF
>TRBJ2-3|TRBV6-4|.|.
TGTGCCAGCCGATCGCTCCACTCCACAGATACGCAGTATTTT
CASRSLHSTDTQYF
>TRBJ1-5|TRBV7-8|.|TRBD1
TGTGCCAGCAGACAGGACAGGGGGCGAGGCAATCAGCCCCAGCATTTT
CASRQDRGRGNQPQHF
>TRBJ2-3|TRBV10-3|.|TRBD2
TGTGCCATCGGCGGAGCTAGCGGGGGGGCCGAAGATACGCAGTATTTT
CAIGGASGGAEDTQYF
>TRBJ2-7|TRBV7-6|many|.
TGTGCCAGCAGCTCAACCCACCAGGGCGAGCAGTACTTC
CASSSTHQGEQYF